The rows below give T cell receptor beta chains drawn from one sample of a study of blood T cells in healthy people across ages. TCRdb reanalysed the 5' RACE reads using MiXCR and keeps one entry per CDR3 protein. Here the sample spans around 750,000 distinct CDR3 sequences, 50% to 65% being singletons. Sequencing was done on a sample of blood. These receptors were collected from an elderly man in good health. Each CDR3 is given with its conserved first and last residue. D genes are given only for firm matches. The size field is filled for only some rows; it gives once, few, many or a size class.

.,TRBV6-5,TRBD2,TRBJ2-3,CASSYDRLAGSGWYF,TGTGCCAGCAGTTACGATCGACTAGCGGGAAGCGGGTGGTATTTT
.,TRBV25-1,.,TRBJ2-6,CASSDLRDSGANVLTF,TGTGCCAGCAGTGACCTCAGGGACTCTGGGGCCAACGTCCTGACTTTC
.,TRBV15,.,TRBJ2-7,CATGRALGEQYF,TGTGCCACTGGACGGGCCCTTGGAGAGCAGTACTTC
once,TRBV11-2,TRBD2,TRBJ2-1,CASSFQLAGGPNEQFF,TGTGCCAGCAGCTTCCAACTAGCGGGAGGGCCGAATGAGCAGTTCTTC
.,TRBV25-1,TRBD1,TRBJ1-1,CASGQGQGSTEAFF,TGTGCCAGCGGACAGGGACAGGGGAGCACTGAAGCTTTCTTT
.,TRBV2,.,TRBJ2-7,CASRRDILAYEQYF,TGTGCCAGCAGGAGGGACATTCTTGCCTACGAGCAGTACTTC
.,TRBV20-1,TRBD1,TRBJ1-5,CSATRTGQQYQPQHF,TGCAGTGCTACAAGGACGGGACAGCAGTATCAGCCCCAGCATTTT
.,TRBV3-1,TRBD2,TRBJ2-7,CASSQTASGTGDEQYF,TGTGCCAGCAGCCAGACGGCTAGCGGGACCGGCGACGAGCAGTACTTC
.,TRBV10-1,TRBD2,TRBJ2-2,CASSTGTSGTGELFF,TGCGCCAGCAGTACCGGGACTAGTGGCACCGGGGAGCTGTTTTTT
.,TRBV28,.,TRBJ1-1,CASSPHNTEAFF,TGTGCCAGCAGCCCCCACAACACTGAAGCTTTCTTT
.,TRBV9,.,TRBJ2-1,CASSVAGDPSSYNEQFF,TGTGCCAGCAGCGTGGCAGGGGACCCCAGCTCCTACAATGAGCAGTTCTTC
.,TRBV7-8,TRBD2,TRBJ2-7,CASSRPTSGSHEQYF,TGTGCCAGCAGCCGACCCACTAGCGGGAGCCACGAGCAGTACTTC
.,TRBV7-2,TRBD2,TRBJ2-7,CASSLRTSGDKYF,TGTGCCAGCAGCTTAAGGACTAGCGGAGACAAGTACTTC
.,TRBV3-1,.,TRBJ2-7,CASSPRGNEQYF,TGTGCCAGCAGCCCGAGGGGAAACGAGCAGTACTTC
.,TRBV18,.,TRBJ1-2,CASSLGQQAGYTF,TGTGCCAGCTCACTCGGACAGCAGGCGGGCTACACCTTC
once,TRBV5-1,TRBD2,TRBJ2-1,CASSLNSGGLYNEQFF,TGCGCCAGCAGCTTGAATAGCGGGGGCCTCTACAATGAGCAGTTCTTC
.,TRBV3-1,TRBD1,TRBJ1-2,CASNPRDRDYGYTF,TGTGCCAGCAACCCCCGGGACAGGGATTATGGCTACACCTTC
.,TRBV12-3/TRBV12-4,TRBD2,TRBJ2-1,CASSFTSGRAGNEQFF,TGTGCCAGCAGTTTTACTAGCGGGAGGGCCGGCAATGAGCAATTCTTC
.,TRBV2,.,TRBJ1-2,CASSATFLANYGYTF,TGTGCCAGCAGTGCCACTTTCCTAGCTAACTATGGCTACACCTTC
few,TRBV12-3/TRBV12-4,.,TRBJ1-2,CASSRSLRDGYTF,TGTGCCAGCAGTAGGTCCTTGAGGGATGGCTACACCTTC
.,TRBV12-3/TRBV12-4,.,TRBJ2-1,CASVDGRRGNEQFF,TGTGCCAGCGTAGACGGACGAAGAGGGAATGAGCAGTTCTTC
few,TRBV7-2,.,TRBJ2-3,CASSAAETQYF,TGTGCCAGCAGCGCCGCGGAGACGCAGTATTTT
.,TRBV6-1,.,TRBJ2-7,CASSEDYEQYF,TGTGCCAGCAGTGAAGACTACGAGCAGTACTTC
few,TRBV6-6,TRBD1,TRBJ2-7,CASTDRTGTYEQYF,TGTGCCAGCACCGATCGGACAGGGACCTACGAGCAGTACTTC
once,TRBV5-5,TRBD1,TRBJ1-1,CASSSRDRGTEAFF,TGTGCCAGCAGCTCCAGGGACAGGGGGACTGAAGCTTTCTTT